This paragraph reports one T cell receptor (beta chain). Its antigen is unknown. The record originates from a study of CD8 T cells in ankylosing spondylitis. Findings and caveats of the study: There was reportedly significant enrichment of clones that were disease-linked in matched ankylosing spondylitis synovial fluid. A TCR beta motif of 7 or 8 highly homologous variants appeared characteristic of ankylosing spondylitis blood. Clones linked to disease, bearing a CD8+ phenotype, were relatively rare in peripheral blood. Reports of some motif variants in reactive arthritis synovial fluid and blood predate this one.

Libraries of TCR beta came from quantitative 5'-RACE with molecular barcodes. TCRdb re-derived calls from the 5' RACE reads in MiXCR, one entry per CDR3 protein. Of some 700,000 distinct CDR3 sequences in the sample, around 20% were seen once. V lost 3 bases and J 9 bases, leaving 18 bases between the germline ends. Germline V gene data show CDR1 as SGHDN and CDR2 as FVKESK. The CDR3 totals 15 residues. Material: blood, either unsorted or a sorted T cell fraction (not recorded which). The origin of this receptor is a male donor with ankylosing spondylitis. The V call is TRBV14, the J call TRBJ2-1; D is unclear. CDR3 nucleotides: TGTGCCAGCAGCCACCACCTCGACTTAGTGGGTGAGCAGTTCTTC. Translation gives CASSHHLDLVGEQFF.